Given below is one T cell receptor beta chain in context. Antigen unknown. This entry belongs to a study of cytomegalovirus exposure and HLA in healthy donors. Study context: In terms of ancestry, the Caucasian-associated cluster contained around four fifths of the roughly 400 genotyped donors. Study-level findings and limits: With later analysis, a missense DCLRE1C variant became linked to TCR beta V- and J-gene trimming.

Primers included in the PCR were 60 Vbeta and 13 Jbeta primers. In the authors' methods: Unique TCR beta chains totaled roughly 81 million in a later count, with roughly 11 million of them shared. Assay used: immunoSEQ multiplex PCR; TCRdb lists only in-frame clones, some missing. The DNA gave D and trimming, while V, J and clone size come from that table. The sample yields 160,000 or so clones, around four fifths seen once. Source material: PBMCs. The TCR originated in a young man in good health and CMV-seropositive.

CDR3 amino acids: CASIGTSGYNEQFF. In nucleotides, the CDR3 is TGTGCCAGCATCGGGACTAGCGGCTACAATGAGCAGTTCTTC. The chain recombines TRBV28 with TRBJ2-1; 11 bases are shared with TRBD2. Trimming removed 7 bases from V and 3 bases from J; junction bases left unmatched: 2. Germline V lookup: CDR1 MDHEN, CDR2 SYDVKM. The CDR3 loop spans 14 amino acids.